Given below is one T cell receptor beta chain in context. In this sample, this clone turned up once. Its target antigen remains unknown. Base qualities are missing; no much larger clone stands one base away. This sample is drawn from a study of technical replicates of blood from several donors (dated by TCRdb to about 2017). Preparation of the library involved the immunoSEQ multiplex PCR assay. What TCRdb holds here is the immuneACCESS table cut down to in-frame rearrangements. Part of the clones is not present; checked against another copy, under half of the missing clones reflect an unresolved V gene, and the others are unexplained. This sample holds under 85,000 clones; 95% to 98% were observed only once. The top ten clonotypes cover roughly 0.3% of the sample. Taken from the germline V gene (reference sequence), the CDR1 and CDR2 loops are LNHDA and SQIVND. The trim is 4 bases for V and 4 bases for J, with a gap of 13 bases between the germline ends. The CDR3 contains 15 residues, cysteine and phenylalanine counted. Only the CDR3 DNA is retained, 45 bases long and in frame from the first base.

The TCR sequence derives from a human donor in good health. Sequenced: T cells isolated from PBMCs. Recombination linked TRBV19 to TRBJ1-4, with no reliable assignment of the D segment. The CDR3 here reads CASSTLNSLNEKLFF. The base sequence is TGTGCCAGTAGTACATTAAACAGTCTTAATGAAAAACTGTTTTTT. Beyond the CDR3, the reference TRBV19 and TRBJ1-4 genes provide the residues; the full variable domain reads: DGGITQSPKYLFRKEGQNVTLSCEQNLNHDAMYWYRQDPGQGLRLIYYSQIVNDFQKGDIAEGYSVSREKKESFPLTVTSAQKNPTAFYLCASSTLNSLNEKLFFGSGTQLSVL.